One sample yielded the 8 T cell receptor beta chains listed below, sequenced in a study of regulatory T cells in long-lasting Graves disease. Time point here: newly diagnosed GD, antithyroid drugs for less than 3 months. Extracted RNA from PBMCs served as the source of the TCR library. TCR beta libraries were built with iRepertoire HTBI primers and Arm-PCR of CDR3 regions. From the multiplex PCR reads, TCRdb called clonotypes with MiXCR, one entry per CDR3 protein. This repertoire shows fewer than 650,000 distinct CDR3 sequences, 15% to 20% found once; its top ten account for roughly 18%. This same sample was also part of a study on T cells in Graves' hyperthyroidism and ophthalmopathy.

The source material was peripheral blood mononuclear cells (PBMCs), sampled at new diagnosis, from a patient treated with antithyroid drugs. These receptors came from a woman in her twenties or thirties with Graves disease.

The chain carries TRBV9 and TRBJ2-1; weak D call: TRBD1 (6 bases). CDR3 length: 15 amino acids. V lost 4 bases to trimming and J lost 7 bases, with 18 bases between them. In germline, CDR1 is SGDLS, CDR2 YYNGEE. The CDR3 spells CASSFRRTGLNEQFF. The CDR3 DNA follows: TGTGCCAGCAGCTTCCGGAGAACAGGGTTGAATGAGCAGTTCTTC.

The J gene is TRBJ1-1, the V gene TRBV6-5, with D possibly TRBD1 on 5 matching bases. The CDR3 covers 13 residues. Looked up from germline, CDR1 is MNHEY and CDR2 is SVGAGI. V was trimmed by 3 bases and J by 5 bases, leaving 10 bases between them. CDR3 nucleotides: TGTGCCAGCAGTTATTTTGGGGGTACTGAAGCTTTCTTT. Its protein is CASSYFGGTEAFF.

This clonotype was recorded at least ten times. The chain joins TRBV2 to TRBJ2-3; 7 bases align to TRBD1. Germline V lookup: CDR1 SNHLY, CDR2 FYNNEI. Trimming took 7 bases from V and 9 from J; bases not matched to a gene: 4. The CDR3 covers 11 residues. The CDR3 DNA reads TGTGCCAGCAAAGGGGGCAGGACGCAGTATTTT. As protein: CASKGGRTQYF.

This clonotype was counted at least ten times. The chain carries TRBV30 and TRBJ2-1; 13 bases agree with TRBD2. Losses at the gene ends were 5 bases for V and 6 bases for J; bases not matched to a gene: 1. Germline V gene sequence: CDR1 GTSNPN, CDR2 SVGIG (reference sequence). The CDR3 runs 13 residues. DNA of the CDR3: TGTGCCTGGGGACTAGCGGGAGTCAATGAGCAGTTCTTC. Protein product: CAWGLAGVNEQFF. The whole variable domain, remainder taken from reference TRBV30 and TRBJ2-1, is SQTIHQWPATLVQPVGSPLSLECTVEGTSNPNLYWYRQAAGRGLQLLFYSVGIGQISSEVPQNLSASRPQDRQFILSSKKLLLSDSGFYLCAWGLAGVNEQFFGPGTRLTVL.

The V call is TRBV24-1, the J call TRBJ1-1; D unresolved. Germline CDR1 and CDR2: KGHDR and SFDVKD. V shed 3 bases and J shed 3 bases, with 13 bases lying between them. CDR3 size: 15 residues. Written as DNA, the CDR3 is TGTGCCACCAGTGATGGAATAGTCGGGGACACTGAAGCTTTCTTT. Its translation is CATSDGIVGDTEAFF.

The table lists this clonotype with a few counts. This chain joins TRBV10-1 and TRBJ2-7; 10 nucleotides align to TRBD2. The V segment lost 6 bases and the J segment 2 bases; nucleotides outside the gene matches: 4. The CDR3 has 14 amino acids. Germline CDR1 and CDR2: WNHNN and SYGVQD (reference sequence). CDR3 coding DNA: TGCGCCAGCAGCCGGACTAGCGGAGCCTACGAGCAGTACTTC. Protein product: CASSRTSGAYEQYF.

In its sample, this clonotype was seen a few times. This chain connects TRBV20-1 to TRBJ1-1; 7 bases map to TRBD1. J lost 1 base, V lost 7 bases, and 6 bases had no gene match. The CDR3 totals 13 residues. Germline V gene sequence: CDR1 DFQATT, CDR2 SNEGSKA (reference sequence). The CDR3 sequence: CSETGQTNTEAFF. The CDR3 DNA reads as TGCAGTGAAACGGGACAGACGAACACTGAAGCTTTCTTT.

About this clonotype: A much larger clone is a single base away; this may be a read error. The genes are TRBV18 and TRBJ2-1; D is ambiguous. There are 15 residues in the CDR3. Germline CDR1 is KGHSH and CDR2 is LQKENI. V was clipped by 3 bases and J by 13 bases, with 22 bases between them. CDR3 nucleotides: TGTGCCAGCTCACCTCTGCTGGGCAAGGAAGAGACCCAGTTCTTC. This translates into CASSPLLGKEETQFF. Drawing the rest from reference TRBV18 and TRBJ2-1, the complete variable domain is NAGVMQNPRHLVRRRGQEARLRCSPMKGHSHVYWYRQLPEEGLKFMVYLQKENIIDESGMPKERFSAEFPKEGPSILRIQQVVRGDSAAYFCASSPLLGKEETQFFGPGTRLTVL.